This T cell receptor (beta chain) was identified during a study of T cell responses to AZD1222 COVID-19 vaccine. Study-wide results and limits: At study baseline, merely roughly 6 AZD1222 recipients were seropositive. Among the donors, most were white British and more were female, and clonal diversity was possibly underestimated.

Looked up from germline, CDR1 is GTSNPN and CDR2 is SVGIG (reference sequence). The V and J ends lost 7 bases and 3 bases, in that order; junction bases with no gene match: 1. The CDR3 is 11 residues long. In regard to this clone: Its antigen is not identified.

Some clones are missing from TCRdb's copy, which holds only in-frame ones; the method was immunoSEQ multiplex PCR. Of around 130,000 clones in the sample, around 90% were seen once. This TCR was recovered from an adult in good health. This rearrangement joins TRBV30 to TRBJ2-7; 9 bases are a match to TRBD1. Sample: peripheral blood, taken on day 0 of MenACWY control vaccination. CDR3 in amino acids: CASGQGYEQYF. The CDR3 DNA sequence: TGTGCCTCGGGACAGGGCTACGAGCAGTACTTC.